Sequencing of this TCR beta chain was carried out in a study of T cell repertoires in ileal Crohn's disease. Clones were sequenced by immunoSEQ multiplex PCR, and TCRdb holds only the in-frame ones, with some missing. This sample has over 4,500 clones, with roughly 87% found just once. This CDR3 is built from 13 residues. Trimming stripped 8 bases from V and 4 bases from J, with 12 bases between. Per the germline V gene, CDR1 is MNHEY and CDR2 is SVGAGI. The sequence came from an adult with Crohn's disease. The rearrangement links TRBV6-5 to TRBJ2-1; D may be TRBD2 (6 bases). Sequenced material: ileal tissue. Here the CDR3 reads CASASGSYNEQFF. The DNA of the CDR3 is TGTGCCAGCGCCAGCGGGTCATACAATGAGCAGTTCTTC.